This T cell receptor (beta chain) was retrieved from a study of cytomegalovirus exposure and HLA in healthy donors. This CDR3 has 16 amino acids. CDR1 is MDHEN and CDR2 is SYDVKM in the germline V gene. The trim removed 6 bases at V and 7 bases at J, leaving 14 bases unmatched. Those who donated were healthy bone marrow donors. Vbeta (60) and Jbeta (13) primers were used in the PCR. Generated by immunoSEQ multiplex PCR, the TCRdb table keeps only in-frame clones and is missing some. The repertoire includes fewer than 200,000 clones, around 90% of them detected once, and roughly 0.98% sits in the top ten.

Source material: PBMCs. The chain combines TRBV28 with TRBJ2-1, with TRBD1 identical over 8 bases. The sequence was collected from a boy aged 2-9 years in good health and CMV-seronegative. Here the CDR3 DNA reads TGTGCCAGCAGCGAGCTGGGGACAGGCTTTGTGAATGAGCAGTTCTTC. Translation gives CASSELGTGFVNEQFF.